A selection of T cell receptor beta chains follows, all from one sample in a study of CD8 T cells in ankylosing spondylitis. TCRdb analysed the 5' RACE reads with MiXCR anew, one entry per CDR3 protein. The sample shows about 250,000 distinct CDR3 sequences, roughly 32% of them seen only once. Sequencing was done on a sample of blood, either unsorted or a sorted T cell fraction (not recorded which). Receptor source: a male donor with ankylosing spondylitis or in good health (not recorded which). CDR3s include the opening cysteine and the closing phenylalanine or tryptophan. A D gene is named only where the DNA matches it firmly. The size of a clone is reported for some rows only, either as once, few or many, or as a class for expanded clones.

abundance: .; v_gene: TRBV12-3/TRBV12-4; j_gene: TRBJ2-5; d_gene: .; CDR3nt: TGTGCCAGCACCCCGACAGATCCCCAAGAGACCCAGTACTTC; CDR3aa: CASTPTDPQETQYF
abundance: .; v_gene: TRBV5-4; j_gene: TRBJ1-1; d_gene: .; CDR3nt: TGTGCCAGCAGCTGGGGGGGTGGACAGTTCGCGAACACTGAAGCTTTCTTT; CDR3aa: CASSWGGGQFANTEAFF
abundance: .; v_gene: TRBV12-3/TRBV12-4; j_gene: TRBJ2-2; d_gene: .; CDR3nt: TGTGCCAGCCGTGGGGGCCGGACCGGGGAGCTGTTTTTT; CDR3aa: CASRGGRTGELFF
abundance: few; v_gene: TRBV12-3/TRBV12-4; j_gene: TRBJ1-3; d_gene: TRBD1; CDR3nt: TGTGCCAGCAGTCCAGGGGGCGCGGCTGGAAACACCATATATTTT; CDR3aa: CASSPGGAAGNTIYF
abundance: many; v_gene: TRBV7-3; j_gene: TRBJ2-7; d_gene: TRBD1; CDR3nt: TGTGCCAGCAGCCCCCTCGGACAGGGGGGAAACTACGAGCAGTACTTC; CDR3aa: CASSPLGQGGNYEQYF
abundance: .; v_gene: TRBV5-1; j_gene: TRBJ2-3; d_gene: .; CDR3nt: TGCGCCAGCAGCGTGAGGGGCCACCTCGAGACAGATACGCAGTATTTT; CDR3aa: CASSVRGHLETDTQYF
abundance: .; v_gene: TRBV7-4; j_gene: TRBJ1-4; d_gene: TRBD1; CDR3nt: TGTGCCAGCAGCTTGAGGGGGCCAGAGCCTGAAAAACTGTTTTTT; CDR3aa: CASSLRGPEPEKLFF
abundance: .; v_gene: TRBV27; j_gene: TRBJ2-1; d_gene: .; CDR3nt: TGTGCCAGCAGTTTTAAGGGTAACTACAATGAGCAGTTCTTC; CDR3aa: CASSFKGNYNEQFF
abundance: .; v_gene: TRBV5-1; j_gene: TRBJ1-5; d_gene: .; CDR3nt: TGCGCCAGCAGCTTGGCCGGGAAGCAGCCCCAGCATTTT; CDR3aa: CASSLAGKQPQHF
abundance: .; v_gene: TRBV10-3; j_gene: TRBJ2-4; d_gene: .; CDR3nt: TGTGCCATCAGTGAGTCGACTCTGGCATTAGCCAAAAACATTCAGTACTTC; CDR3aa: CAISESTLALAKNIQYF
abundance: few; v_gene: TRBV20-1; j_gene: TRBJ2-3; d_gene: TRBD2; CDR3nt: TGCAGTGCTAGCCACCCGACTAGCGGGGGGGCTCTAGATACGCAGTATTTT; CDR3aa: CSASHPTSGGALDTQYF
abundance: .; v_gene: TRBV28; j_gene: TRBJ1-6; d_gene: TRBD1; CDR3nt: TGTGCCAGCAGCCTACAGGGGGCTGTTTCACCCCTCCACTTT; CDR3aa: CASSLQGAVSPLHF
abundance: few; v_gene: TRBV12-3/TRBV12-4; j_gene: TRBJ1-3; d_gene: .; CDR3nt: TGTGCCAGCAGTTTAGTAGAGTTCTCTGGAAACACCATATATTTT; CDR3aa: CASSLVEFSGNTIYF
abundance: .; v_gene: TRBV29-1; j_gene: TRBJ2-3; d_gene: .; CDR3nt: TGCAGCGTCCGAAATTTGGCAGGGGGGAGTACGCAGTATTTT; CDR3aa: CSVRNLAGGSTQYF
abundance: .; v_gene: TRBV15; j_gene: TRBJ2-3; d_gene: .; CDR3nt: TGTGCCACCAGCAGAGTGAGGATTGGTTCTAGCACAGATACGCAGTATTTT; CDR3aa: CATSRVRIGSSTDTQYF
abundance: .; v_gene: TRBV5-6; j_gene: TRBJ2-3; d_gene: .; CDR3nt: TGTGCCAGCAGGTTCAGGGATACGCAGTATTTT; CDR3aa: CASRFRDTQYF
abundance: .; v_gene: TRBV5-1; j_gene: TRBJ1-5; d_gene: TRBD1; CDR3nt: TGCGCCAGCAGCTTGGGACAGGGGGCCAGTCAGCCCCAGCATTTT; CDR3aa: CASSLGQGASQPQHF
abundance: .; v_gene: TRBV3-1; j_gene: TRBJ2-3; d_gene: TRBD2; CDR3nt: TGTGCCAGCAGCCAAGATTTATTAGCGGGAGATACGCAGTATTTT; CDR3aa: CASSQDLLAGDTQYF
abundance: .; v_gene: TRBV15; j_gene: TRBJ2-1; d_gene: TRBD2; CDR3nt: TGTGCCACCAGCAGAGATCCGAGCGGGGGATACAATGAGCAGTTCTTC; CDR3aa: CATSRDPSGGYNEQFF
abundance: .; v_gene: TRBV12-3/TRBV12-4; j_gene: TRBJ2-5; d_gene: TRBD1; CDR3nt: TGTGCCAGCAGTCCGGGACAGGGGACGCAGACCCAGTACTTC; CDR3aa: CASSPGQGTQTQYF
abundance: few; v_gene: TRBV20-1; j_gene: TRBJ1-5; d_gene: TRBD1; CDR3nt: TGCAGTGCTAGATCGGGGGAGACAGGGGGCAATCAGCCCCAGCATTTT; CDR3aa: CSARSGETGGNQPQHF
abundance: .; v_gene: TRBV27; j_gene: TRBJ2-3; d_gene: .; CDR3nt: TGTGCCAGCAGTTTGGGCCTAACTAGGGGAGATACGCAGTATTTT; CDR3aa: CASSLGLTRGDTQYF
abundance: .; v_gene: TRBV12-3/TRBV12-4; j_gene: TRBJ1-2; d_gene: .; CDR3nt: TGTGCCAGCAGCGCCGATGGGTACTATGGCTACACCTTC; CDR3aa: CASSADGYYGYTF
abundance: few; v_gene: TRBV20-1; j_gene: TRBJ2-7; d_gene: TRBD2; CDR3nt: TGCAGTGCTCCTGGACTAGCCTACGAGCAGTACTTC; CDR3aa: CSAPGLAYEQYF
abundance: few; v_gene: TRBV20-1; j_gene: TRBJ2-1; d_gene: TRBD2; CDR3nt: TGCAGTGCCCCGCGGGGGGGCGATCTTAATGAGCAGTTCTTC; CDR3aa: CSAPRGGDLNEQFF
abundance: few; v_gene: TRBV29-1; j_gene: TRBJ2-1; d_gene: TRBD2; CDR3nt: TGCAGCGTCGAGAATCCGGGACTACGTAGGGATGAGCAGTTCTTC; CDR3aa: CSVENPGLRRDEQFF
abundance: few; v_gene: TRBV20-1; j_gene: TRBJ2-5; d_gene: .; CDR3nt: TGCAGTGCTCCTCAGTCTGGGCTGTACCAAGAGACCCAGTACTTC; CDR3aa: CSAPQSGLYQETQYF
abundance: .; v_gene: TRBV20-1; j_gene: TRBJ1-1; d_gene: .; CDR3nt: TGCAGTGCTGGGTTACGTGTGACTGAAGCTTTCTTT; CDR3aa: CSAGLRVTEAFF
abundance: .; v_gene: TRBV9; j_gene: TRBJ1-1; d_gene: TRBD1; CDR3nt: TGTGCCAGCAGCCCACGTATGGGACAGGGGAAGGGGAACACTGAAGCTTTCTTT; CDR3aa: CASSPRMGQGKGNTEAFF
abundance: .; v_gene: TRBV20-1; j_gene: TRBJ1-1; d_gene: .; CDR3nt: TGCAGTGCTAGTTCCCAGACAAGCGACGTGAACACTGAAGCTTTCTTT; CDR3aa: CSASSQTSDVNTEAFF
abundance: .; v_gene: TRBV7-2; j_gene: TRBJ2-3; d_gene: TRBD2; CDR3nt: TGTGCCAGCAGCTTAGAACTAGCGGTCACAGATACGCAGTATTTT; CDR3aa: CASSLELAVTDTQYF
abundance: few; v_gene: TRBV20-1; j_gene: TRBJ1-1; d_gene: TRBD1; CDR3nt: TGCAGTGCTAGAACAGGGGGGAAAGCTTTCTTT; CDR3aa: CSARTGGKAFF
abundance: .; v_gene: TRBV5-5; j_gene: TRBJ2-3; d_gene: .; CDR3nt: TGTGCCAGCAGCTTGGGGCCTAGGAGAGATACGCAGTATTTT; CDR3aa: CASSLGPRRDTQYF
abundance: few; v_gene: TRBV12-3/TRBV12-4; j_gene: TRBJ2-7; d_gene: TRBD1; CDR3nt: TGTGCCAGCAGTTTGGCCGGGACAGGGACAGTGCAGTACTTC; CDR3aa: CASSLAGTGTVQYF
abundance: .; v_gene: TRBV7-2; j_gene: TRBJ1-4; d_gene: .; CDR3nt: TGTGCCAGCAGCTTCTGGGTGGATGAAAAACTGTTTTTT; CDR3aa: CASSFWVDEKLFF
abundance: .; v_gene: TRBV30; j_gene: TRBJ2-1; d_gene: TRBD2; CDR3nt: TGTGCCTGGAGTGCGCTAGGACTAGCGGGGGATCAGTTCTTC; CDR3aa: CAWSALGLAGDQFF
abundance: many; v_gene: TRBV5-1; j_gene: TRBJ2-7; d_gene: .; CDR3nt: TGCGCCAGCAGCTCCAGAGGGCCCGTCTACGAGCAGTACTTC; CDR3aa: CASSSRGPVYEQYF
abundance: .; v_gene: TRBV15; j_gene: TRBJ2-1; d_gene: TRBD2; CDR3nt: TGTGCCACCAGCAGGAGCGGGGGGCACGGGGACAATGAGCAGTTCTTC; CDR3aa: CATSRSGGHGDNEQFF
abundance: few; v_gene: TRBV5-1; j_gene: TRBJ2-5; d_gene: TRBD1; CDR3nt: TGCGCCAGCAGCTCAGGACAGGTTCAAGAGACCCAGTACTTC; CDR3aa: CASSSGQVQETQYF
abundance: .; v_gene: TRBV20-1; j_gene: TRBJ2-3; d_gene: .; CDR3nt: TGCAGTGCTAGTCGGCCACCTTCCGATACGCAGTATTTT; CDR3aa: CSASRPPSDTQYF
abundance: .; v_gene: TRBV7-2; j_gene: TRBJ2-1; d_gene: .; CDR3nt: TGTGCCAGCAGCTTATACCCGGACCGAACCTACAATGAGCAGTTCTTC; CDR3aa: CASSLYPDRTYNEQFF
abundance: .; v_gene: TRBV27; j_gene: TRBJ1-1; d_gene: TRBD1; CDR3nt: TGTGCCAGCAGTGCCTGGGACAGCAACTCTGAAGCTTTCTTT; CDR3aa: CASSAWDSNSEAFF
abundance: .; v_gene: TRBV20-1; j_gene: TRBJ1-5; d_gene: .; CDR3nt: TGCAGTGCTAGAGAAGGCCAGGGAGGCCAGCCCCAGCATTTT; CDR3aa: CSAREGQGGQPQHF
abundance: .; v_gene: TRBV20-1; j_gene: TRBJ2-7; d_gene: .; CDR3nt: TGCAGTGCTAGACCGTTCAGGAGTTCAGGGCCCTACGAGCAGTACTTC; CDR3aa: CSARPFRSSGPYEQYF
abundance: .; v_gene: TRBV12-3/TRBV12-4; j_gene: TRBJ2-5; d_gene: .; CDR3nt: TGTGCCAGCAGTTTACCGGAAAACCAAGAGACCCAGTACTTC; CDR3aa: CASSLPENQETQYF
abundance: .; v_gene: TRBV28; j_gene: TRBJ2-3; d_gene: .; CDR3nt: TGTGCCAGCAGTCTCTTTGGCGGGGGCACAGATACGCAGTATTTT; CDR3aa: CASSLFGGGTDTQYF
abundance: .; v_gene: TRBV11-2; j_gene: TRBJ2-3; d_gene: .; CDR3nt: TGTGCCAGCAGCTTCGGGGGCTTACGGACATGGGGCACAGATACGCAGTATTTT; CDR3aa: CASSFGGLRTWGTDTQYF
abundance: .; v_gene: TRBV20-1; j_gene: TRBJ2-3; d_gene: .; CDR3nt: TGCAGTGCCCAATTAGGATCCGGCGCGGATACGCAGTATTTT; CDR3aa: CSAQLGSGADTQYF
abundance: once; v_gene: TRBV5-1; j_gene: TRBJ2-7; d_gene: TRBD1; CDR3nt: TGCGCCAGCTTCGGTGGGACAGGGGGTACCTACGAGCAGTACTTC; CDR3aa: CASFGGTGGTYEQYF
abundance: .; v_gene: TRBV20-1; j_gene: TRBJ2-3; d_gene: TRBD2; CDR3nt: TGCAGTACGACTAGCGGGGGACCGGGGACAGATACGCAGTATTTT; CDR3aa: CSTTSGGPGTDTQYF
abundance: .; v_gene: TRBV7-9; j_gene: TRBJ1-2; d_gene: .; CDR3nt: TGTGCCAGCAGCTTAGTTCCCGGGAGTGATGGCTACACCTTC; CDR3aa: CASSLVPGSDGYTF
abundance: .; v_gene: TRBV5-1; j_gene: TRBJ2-7; d_gene: .; CDR3nt: TGCGCCAGCAGCTTGGGCAGGGGCGGCGAGCAGTACTTC; CDR3aa: CASSLGRGGEQYF